This TCR beta chain was found in a study of blood T cell repertoires in COVID-19. Study-level background: Some COVID-19 samples were acute and others convalescent; all came from the United States, Italy and Spain. The cDNA or gDNA used as material had been derived from T cells, B-cell-depleted T cells, or PBMCs.

Authors' analysis steps: Amplifying reference gene primers gave estimates of nucleated cell counts. The protocol was immunoSEQ multiplex PCR, while the TCRdb copy is restricted to in-frame clones and leaves out a portion. From that table come the V and J calls and clone size; the DNA was used to work out D and trimming. The sample consists of more than 150,000 clones, 81% of them appearing once. CDR1 is SGHDN, CDR2 FVKESK, per germline. J gave up 1 base and V 4 bases, and 9 bases lay outside the gene matches. The CDR3 is 17 amino acids. Seattle patients were enrolled during active infection and followed longitudinally.

J is TRBJ2-2 and V is TRBV14; 7 bases align to TRBD1. The clonotype originates from a woman aged 80 or older with COVID-19, enrolled during active disease. Sequenced input: peripheral blood. Here the CDR3 DNA reads TGTGCCAGCAGCCGTGGGCCGGGACAGTGGAACACCGGGGAGCTGTTTTTT. Translation: CASSRGPGQWNTGELFF.